This T cell receptor beta chain was observed in a study of blood T cell repertoires in COVID-19. In the authors' workflow: From reference gene primer amplification, estimates of nucleated cell counts were derived. Assay used: immunoSEQ multiplex PCR; TCRdb lists only in-frame clones, some missing. The V and J calls and the clone size are those of that table, but D and trimming were determined from the DNA. The sample carries under 300,000 clones, 75% to 90% recorded once. V was clipped by 3 bases and J by 3 bases; unmatched bases: 2. This CDR3 is built from 15 residues. The germline gives CDR1 MRHNA, CDR2 SNTAGT.

The sequencing input was peripheral blood. This chain uses TRBV6-4 with TRBJ2-3; 11 bases fit TRBD2. The origin of this receptor is a woman aged 40 to 50 who had recovered from COVID-19. The CDR3 DNA sequence: TGTGCCAGCAGTGAACTAGCGGGAGAGACAGATACGCAGTATTTT. It encodes CASSELAGETDTQYF.